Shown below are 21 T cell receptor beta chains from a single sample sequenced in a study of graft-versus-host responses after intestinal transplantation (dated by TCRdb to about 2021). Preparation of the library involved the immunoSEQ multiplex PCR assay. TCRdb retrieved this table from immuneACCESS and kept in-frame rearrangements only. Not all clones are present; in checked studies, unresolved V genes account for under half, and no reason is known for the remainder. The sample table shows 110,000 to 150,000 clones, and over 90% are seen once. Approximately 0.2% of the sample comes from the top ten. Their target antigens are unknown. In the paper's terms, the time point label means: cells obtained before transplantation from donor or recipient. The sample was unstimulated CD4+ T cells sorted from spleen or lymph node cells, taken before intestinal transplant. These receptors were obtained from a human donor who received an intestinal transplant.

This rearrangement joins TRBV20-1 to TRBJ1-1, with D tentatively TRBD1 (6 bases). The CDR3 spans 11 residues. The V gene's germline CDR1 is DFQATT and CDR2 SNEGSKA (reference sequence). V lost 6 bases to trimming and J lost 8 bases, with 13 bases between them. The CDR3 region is CSARIGGEAFF. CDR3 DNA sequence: TGCAGTGCAAGGATAGGGGGAGAAGCTTTCTTT.

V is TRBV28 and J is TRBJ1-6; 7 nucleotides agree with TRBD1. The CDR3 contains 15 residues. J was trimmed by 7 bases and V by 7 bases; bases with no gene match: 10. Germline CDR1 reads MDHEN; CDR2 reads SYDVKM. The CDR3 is CASKDQTGMNSPLHF. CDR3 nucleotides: TGTGCCAGCAAGGATCAGACAGGGATGAATTCACCCCTCCACTTT. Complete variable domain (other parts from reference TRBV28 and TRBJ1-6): DVKVTQSSRYLVKRTGEKVFLECVQDMDHENMFWYRQDPGLGLRLIYFSYDVKMKEKGDIPEGYSVSREKKERFSLILESASTNQTSMYLCASKDQTGMNSPLHFGNGTRLTVT.

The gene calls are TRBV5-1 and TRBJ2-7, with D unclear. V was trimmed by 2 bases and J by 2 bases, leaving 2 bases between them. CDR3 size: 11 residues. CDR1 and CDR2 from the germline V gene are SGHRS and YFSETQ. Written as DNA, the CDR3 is TGCGCCAGCAGCTTCCCCTACGAGCAGTACTTC. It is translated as CASSFPYEQYF.

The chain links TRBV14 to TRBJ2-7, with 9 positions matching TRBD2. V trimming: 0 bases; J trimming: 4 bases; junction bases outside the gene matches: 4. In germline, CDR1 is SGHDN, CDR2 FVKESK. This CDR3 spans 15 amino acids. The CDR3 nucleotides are TGTGCCAGCAGCCAAGAGCTAGCGGGAATGTACGAGCAGTACTTC. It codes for CASSQELAGMYEQYF.

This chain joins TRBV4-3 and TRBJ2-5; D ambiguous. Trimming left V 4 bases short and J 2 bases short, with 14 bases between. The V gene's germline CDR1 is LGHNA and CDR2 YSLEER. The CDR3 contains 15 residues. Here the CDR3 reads CASSPNPRVQETQYF. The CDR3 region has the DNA TGCGCCAGCAGCCCGAACCCCCGAGTTCAAGAGACCCAGTACTTC.

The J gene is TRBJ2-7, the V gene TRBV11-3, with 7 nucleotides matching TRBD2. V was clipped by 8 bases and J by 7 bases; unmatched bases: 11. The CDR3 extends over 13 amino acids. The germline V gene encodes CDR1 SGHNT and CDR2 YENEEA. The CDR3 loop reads CASPVGRAKEQYF. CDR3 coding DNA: TGTGCCAGCCCGGTAGGGAGGGCCAAAGAGCAGTACTTC.

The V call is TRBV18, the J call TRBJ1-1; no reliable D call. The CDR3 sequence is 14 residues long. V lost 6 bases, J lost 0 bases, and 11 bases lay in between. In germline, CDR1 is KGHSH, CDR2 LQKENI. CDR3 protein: CASSPGRLNTEAFF. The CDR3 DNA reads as TGTGCCAGCTCCCCTGGAAGGCTGAACACTGAAGCTTTCTTT.

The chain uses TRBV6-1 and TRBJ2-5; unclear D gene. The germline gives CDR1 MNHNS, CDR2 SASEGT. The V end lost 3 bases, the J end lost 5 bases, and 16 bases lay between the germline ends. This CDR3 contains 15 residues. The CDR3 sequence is CASSDEVPLGETQYF. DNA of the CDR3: TGTGCCAGCAGTGATGAGGTCCCCCTCGGGGAGACCCAGTACTTC.

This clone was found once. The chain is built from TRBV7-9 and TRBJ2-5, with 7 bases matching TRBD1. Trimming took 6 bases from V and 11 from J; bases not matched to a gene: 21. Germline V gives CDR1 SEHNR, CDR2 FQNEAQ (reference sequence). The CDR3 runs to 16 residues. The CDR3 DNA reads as TGTGCCAGCAGTTCCGGACAGGTAACTACGTTTATCAAGCAGTACTTC. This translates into CASSSGQVTTFIKQYF.

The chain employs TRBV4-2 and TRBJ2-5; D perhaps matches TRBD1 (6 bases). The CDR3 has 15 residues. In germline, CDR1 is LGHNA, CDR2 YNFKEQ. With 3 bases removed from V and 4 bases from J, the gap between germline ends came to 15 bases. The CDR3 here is CASSHDPGVGETQYF. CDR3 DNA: TGTGCCAGCAGCCATGATCCAGGGGTAGGAGAGACCCAGTACTTC.

As DNA, the CDR3 is TGTGCCAGCAGCTCCTTTCGACAGGGCTGGACTGAAGCTTTCTTT. Translating gives CASSSFRQGWTEAFF. This sequence joins TRBV7-9 and TRBJ1-1, with 7 nucleotides matching TRBD1. J lost 5 bases, V lost 4 bases, and 10 bases had no gene match. The V gene's germline CDR1 is SEHNR and CDR2 FQNEAQ (reference sequence). The CDR3 length is 15 residues.

The DNA for the CDR3 is TGTGCCAGCAGCTTAGCGGCAGGAGCGCCGGAAAACATTCAGTACTTC. Its protein product is CASSLAAGAPENIQYF. This rearrangement joins TRBV7-6 to TRBJ2-4; D ambiguous. The ends were cut back, 0 bases at V and 5 bases at J, with 14 bases in the middle. The germline V gene encodes CDR1 SGHVS and CDR2 FNYEAQ. This CDR3 is built from 16 residues.

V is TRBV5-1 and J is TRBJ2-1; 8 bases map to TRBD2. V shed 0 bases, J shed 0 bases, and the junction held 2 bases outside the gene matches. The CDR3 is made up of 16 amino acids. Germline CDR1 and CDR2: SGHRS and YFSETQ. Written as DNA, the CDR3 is TGCGCCAGCAGCTTGGCGGGAGGGCTCTCCTACAATGAGCAGTTCTTC. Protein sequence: CASSLAGGLSYNEQFF.

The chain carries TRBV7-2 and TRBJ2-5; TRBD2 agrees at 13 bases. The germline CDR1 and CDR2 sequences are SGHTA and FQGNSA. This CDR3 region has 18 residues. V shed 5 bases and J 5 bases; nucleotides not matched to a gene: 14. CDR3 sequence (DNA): TGTGCCAGCAGCCTAAACCCGGGACTAGCGGGATGGACGGAGACCCAGTACTTC. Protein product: CASSLNPGLAGWTETQYF. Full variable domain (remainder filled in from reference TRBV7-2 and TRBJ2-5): GAGVSQSPSNKVTEKGKDVELRCDPISGHTALYWYRQSLGQGLEFLIYFQGNSAPDKSGLPSDRFSAERTGGSVSTLTIQRTQQEDSAVYLCASSLNPGLAGWTETQYFGPGTRLLVL.

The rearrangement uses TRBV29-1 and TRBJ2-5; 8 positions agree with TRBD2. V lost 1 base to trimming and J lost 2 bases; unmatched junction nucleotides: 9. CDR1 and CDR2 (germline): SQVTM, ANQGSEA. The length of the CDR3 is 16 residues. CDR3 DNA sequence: TGCAGCGTTGAAGGTGCAGCGGGAGAGAAACAAGAGACCCAGTACTTC. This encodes CSVEGAAGEKQETQYF.

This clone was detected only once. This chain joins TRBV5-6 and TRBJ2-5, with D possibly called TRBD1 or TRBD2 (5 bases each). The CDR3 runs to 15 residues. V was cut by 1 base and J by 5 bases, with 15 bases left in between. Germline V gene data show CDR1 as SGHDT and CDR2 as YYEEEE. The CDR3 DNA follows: TGTGCCAGCAGCTTGAGCACGGGGCCAGGGGAGACCCAGTACTTC. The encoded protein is CASSLSTGPGETQYF.

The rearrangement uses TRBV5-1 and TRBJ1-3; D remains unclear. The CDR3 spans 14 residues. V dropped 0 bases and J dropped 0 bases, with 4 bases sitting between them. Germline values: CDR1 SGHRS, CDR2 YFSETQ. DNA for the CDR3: TGCGCCAGCAGCTTGGCCGCCTCTGGAAACACCATATATTTT. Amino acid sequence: CASSLAASGNTIYF.

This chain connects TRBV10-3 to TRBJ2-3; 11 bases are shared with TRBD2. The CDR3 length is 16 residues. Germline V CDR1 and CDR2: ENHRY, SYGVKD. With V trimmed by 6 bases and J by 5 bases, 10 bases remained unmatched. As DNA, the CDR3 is TGTGCCATCAGGGCTACTAGCGGGAGCGAGAAAGATACGCAGTATTTT. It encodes CAIRATSGSEKDTQYF.

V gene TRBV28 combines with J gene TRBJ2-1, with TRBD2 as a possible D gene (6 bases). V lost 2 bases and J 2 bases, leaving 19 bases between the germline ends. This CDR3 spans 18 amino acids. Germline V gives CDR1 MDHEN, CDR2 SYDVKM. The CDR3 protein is CASSLGGGNPGAYNEQFF. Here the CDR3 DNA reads TGTGCCAGCAGTTTAGGCGGCGGGAATCCGGGGGCCTACAATGAGCAGTTCTTC.

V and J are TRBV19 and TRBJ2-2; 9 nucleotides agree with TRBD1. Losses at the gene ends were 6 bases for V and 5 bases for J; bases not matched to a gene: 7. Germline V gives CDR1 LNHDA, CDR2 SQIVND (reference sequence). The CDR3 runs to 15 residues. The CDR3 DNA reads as TGTGCCAGTAGCCAAACAGGGGGCCGAACCGGGGAGCTGTTTTTT. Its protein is CASSQTGGRTGELFF.

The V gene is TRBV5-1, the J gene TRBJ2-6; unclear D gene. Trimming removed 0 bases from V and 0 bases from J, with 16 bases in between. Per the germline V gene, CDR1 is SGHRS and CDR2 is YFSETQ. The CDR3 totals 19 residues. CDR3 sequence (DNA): TGCGCCAGCAGCTTGGAAGAGGTAGGGTCCTACTCTGGGGCCAACGTCCTGACTTTC. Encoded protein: CASSLEEVGSYSGANVLTF.